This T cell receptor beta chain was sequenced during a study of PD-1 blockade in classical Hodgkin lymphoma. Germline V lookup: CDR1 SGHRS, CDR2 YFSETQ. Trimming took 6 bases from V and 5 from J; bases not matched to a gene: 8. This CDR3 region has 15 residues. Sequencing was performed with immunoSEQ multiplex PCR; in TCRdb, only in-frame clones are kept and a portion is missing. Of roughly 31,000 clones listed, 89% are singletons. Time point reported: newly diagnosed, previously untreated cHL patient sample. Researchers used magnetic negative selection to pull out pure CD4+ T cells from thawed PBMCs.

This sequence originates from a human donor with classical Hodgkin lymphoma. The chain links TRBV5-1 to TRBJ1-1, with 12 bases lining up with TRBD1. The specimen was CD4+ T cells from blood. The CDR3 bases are TGCGCCAGCACCCCGGGACAGGGGGCTTGGACTGAAGCTTTCTTT. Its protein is CASTPGQGAWTEAFF.